The TCR beta chain under discussion was sequenced for a study of blood T cell repertoires in COVID-19. Across the study: The study drew acute and convalescent COVID-19 samples from the United States, Italy and Spain. From T cells, B-cell-depleted T cells, or PBMCs came the material, which was cDNA or gDNA.

Produced via immunoSEQ multiplex PCR; TCRdb's table is partial and in-frame only. The sample lists over 200,000 clones; 70% to 90% were seen once. J lost 2 bases, V lost 1 base, and 5 bases had no gene match. This CDR3 is built from 17 residues. The germline V gene has CDR1 SNHLY and CDR2 FYNNEI. The study drew participants aged about 18 to 89 years from approximately 25 US areas. Recovered status in Cohort 3 required two negative PCRs, clearance, or symptom resolution. The gene calls are TRBV2 and TRBJ1-6; 7 positions match TRBD1. The sequencing sample was made of PBMCs or T cells enriched from blood (not recorded which). This TCR came from a man aged 25-40 years who had recovered from COVID-19. The CDR3 reads CASSEEVGTAYNSPLHF. In DNA, the CDR3 is TGTGCCAGCAGTGAAGAGGTCGGGACAGCCTATAATTCACCCCTCCACTTT.